This T cell receptor beta chain derives from a study of blood T cell repertoires in COVID-19. Overall study context: The origin of the acute and convalescent COVID-19 samples was the United States, Italy and Spain. Sources were T cells, B-cell-depleted T cells, or PBMCs; the material itself was cDNA or gDNA.

CDR1 is SGDLS and CDR2 is YYNGEE in the germline V gene. The CDR3 runs to 14 residues. V shed 4 bases, J shed 3 bases, and the junction held 6 bases outside the gene matches. Under the authors' procedure: Estimation of nucleated cell counts relied on the amplification of reference gene primers. Sequencing used immunoSEQ multiplex PCR; TCRdb keeps in-frame clones, though not all of them. Clone size and the V and J calls come from that table; the DNA yielded D and trimming. The repertoire holds about 220,000 clones, with more than 65% as singletons. The material sequenced was peripheral blood. This receptor was obtained from a woman of 80 years or more with acute or convalescent COVID-19. This chain joins TRBV9 and TRBJ1-1; 7 bases agree with TRBD1. The CDR3 DNA reads TGTGCCAGCAGCCCAGGGGACAGCTACACTGAAGCTTTCTTT. This translates into CASSPGDSYTEAFF.